This T cell receptor beta chain was recovered during a study of OX40 agonist ivuxolimab in advanced cancers. Study at large: There were three patients with partial responses, one having hepatocellular carcinoma and two cutaneous melanoma.

This CDR3 is built from 15 residues. V lost 2 bases, J lost 3 bases, and 14 bases lay in between. The V gene's germline CDR1 is MNHNS and CDR2 SASEGT. Assay: immunoSEQ multiplex PCR; the TCRdb copy retains only in-frame clones and omits some. Of some 100,000 clones in the sample, around 93% were seen once. The chain couples TRBV6-1 to TRBJ2-7, with D perhaps given as TRBD1 or TRBD2 (5 bases each). The specimen was CD4+ or CD8+ T cells sorted from blood, collected in a trial of the OX40 agonist ivuxolimab. The sequence came from an adult with an advanced solid tumor such as melanoma, head and neck, liver or kidney cancer. The CDR3 sequence is CASSEFGTEIYEQYF. CDR3 nucleotides: TGTGCCAGCAGTGAATTCGGGACGGAGATCTACGAGCAGTACTTC.